This is a list of T cell receptor beta chains from one sample in a study of cytomegalovirus exposure and HLA in healthy donors. Method: immunoSEQ multiplex PCR; TCRdb's copy keeps in-frame clones and lacks some. The sample holds approximately 220,000 clones; over 80% are singletons and the top ten take 11% to 15%. Sequenced: PBMCs. These receptors came from a young woman in good health and CMV-seropositive. Each CDR3 is given with its conserved first and last residue. A D gene is named only where the DNA matches it firmly. Clone size is stated in some rows and not others, as once, few, many or a class when expanded.

v_call: TRBV29-1; d_call: TRBD2; j_call: TRBJ2-7; cdr3_length: 13; clone_size: .; cdr3_aa: CSGGSGELGEQYF; cdr3_nt: TGCAGCGGGGGTAGCGGGGAGCTCGGCGAGCAGTACTTC
v_call: TRBV27; d_call: .; j_call: TRBJ1-1; cdr3_length: 13; clone_size: .; cdr3_aa: CASSLVRNTEAFF; cdr3_nt: TGTGCCAGCAGTTTAGTACGGAACACTGAAGCTTTCTTT
v_call: TRBV18; d_call: TRBD1; j_call: TRBJ2-7; cdr3_length: 15; clone_size: .; cdr3_aa: CASSPSGQGIYEQYF; cdr3_nt: TGTGCCAGCTCACCTTCGGGACAGGGGATCTACGAGCAGTACTTC
v_call: TRBV7-9; d_call: .; j_call: TRBJ1-2; cdr3_length: 14; clone_size: .; cdr3_aa: CASSLLGRNYGYTF; cdr3_nt: TGTGCCAGCAGCTTATTAGGGCGGAACTATGGCTACACCTTC
v_call: TRBV6-5; d_call: .; j_call: TRBJ1-2; cdr3_length: 13; clone_size: .; cdr3_aa: CASSPGVYYGYTF; cdr3_nt: TGTGCCAGCAGCCCAGGGGTGTACTATGGCTACACCTTC
v_call: TRBV29-1; d_call: .; j_call: TRBJ2-7; cdr3_length: 15; clone_size: few; cdr3_aa: CSVEATQKSSYEQYF; cdr3_nt: TGCAGCGTTGAGGCTACACAGAAGAGCTCCTACGAGCAGTACTTC
v_call: TRBV28; d_call: .; j_call: TRBJ2-7; cdr3_length: 12; clone_size: few; cdr3_aa: CASSDQGQGTHF; cdr3_nt: TGTGCCAGCAGTGATCAGGGACAAGGGACACACTTC
v_call: TRBV5-4; d_call: TRBD1; j_call: TRBJ2-6; cdr3_length: 18; clone_size: few; cdr3_aa: CASNKWTGGFSGANVLTF; cdr3_nt: TGTGCCAGCAACAAGTGGACAGGGGGCTTCTCTGGGGCCAACGTCCTGACTTTC
v_call: TRBV5-1; d_call: TRBD1; j_call: TRBJ1-1; cdr3_length: 13; clone_size: .; cdr3_aa: CASSSTGAAEAFF; cdr3_nt: TGCGCCAGCAGCTCGACAGGGGCCGCTGAAGCTTTCTTT
v_call: TRBV25-1; d_call: TRBD1; j_call: TRBJ2-2; cdr3_length: 16; clone_size: .; cdr3_aa: CASSDNRQGDTGELFF; cdr3_nt: TGTGCCAGCAGTGATAACCGACAGGGGGACACCGGGGAGCTGTTTTTT
v_call: TRBV30; d_call: TRBD1; j_call: TRBJ1-4; cdr3_length: 15; clone_size: .; cdr3_aa: CAWSKGGETNEKLFF; cdr3_nt: TGTGCCTGGAGTAAAGGGGGCGAAACTAATGAAAAACTGTTTTTT
v_call: TRBV11-3; d_call: TRBD1; j_call: TRBJ2-5; cdr3_length: 14; clone_size: .; cdr3_aa: CASSSGQGKETQYF; cdr3_nt: TGTGCCAGCAGCTCCGGACAGGGAAAAGAGACCCAGTACTTC
v_call: TRBV6-4; d_call: .; j_call: TRBJ2-2; cdr3_length: 15; clone_size: .; cdr3_aa: CASSLTGEGTGELFF; cdr3_nt: TGTGCCAGCAGCCTGACAGGGGAGGGGACCGGGGAGCTGTTTTTT
v_call: TRBV7-9; d_call: TRBD1; j_call: TRBJ1-2; cdr3_length: 14; clone_size: once; cdr3_aa: CASSFGQGNYGYTF; cdr3_nt: TGTGCCAGCAGCTTCGGACAGGGTAACTATGGCTACACCTTC
v_call: TRBV19; d_call: TRBD1; j_call: TRBJ1-2; cdr3_length: 13; clone_size: few; cdr3_aa: CASSPDRGLGYTF; cdr3_nt: TGTGCCAGTAGTCCGGACAGGGGTTTGGGCTACACCTTC
v_call: TRBV19; d_call: .; j_call: TRBJ1-4; cdr3_length: 13; clone_size: .; cdr3_aa: CASRREPSEKLFF; cdr3_nt: TGTGCCAGTAGACGGGAACCGAGCGAAAAACTGTTTTTT
v_call: TRBV2; d_call: TRBD1; j_call: TRBJ1-5; cdr3_length: 13; clone_size: .; cdr3_aa: CASIRQGGQPQHF; cdr3_nt: TGTGCCAGCATTAGACAGGGGGGTCAGCCCCAGCATTTT
v_call: TRBV27; d_call: .; j_call: TRBJ2-5; cdr3_length: 16; clone_size: .; cdr3_aa: CATRKTILARQETQYF; cdr3_nt: TGTGCCACCCGTAAGACGATTCTCGCACGGCAAGAGACCCAGTACTTC
v_call: TRBV19; d_call: .; j_call: TRBJ1-1; cdr3_length: 13; clone_size: .; cdr3_aa: CASRTELNTEAFF; cdr3_nt: TGTGCCAGTAGGACCGAATTGAACACTGAAGCTTTCTTT
v_call: TRBV2; d_call: .; j_call: TRBJ1-4; cdr3_length: 13; clone_size: once; cdr3_aa: CASSQGDNEKLFF; cdr3_nt: TGTGCCAGCAGCCAGGGTGATAATGAAAAACTGTTTTTT
v_call: TRBV5-4; d_call: .; j_call: TRBJ1-4; cdr3_length: 14; clone_size: .; cdr3_aa: CASSLEGQGGKLFF; cdr3_nt: TGTGCCAGCAGCTTGGAGGGCCAGGGCGGAAAACTGTTTTTT
v_call: TRBV7-6; d_call: .; j_call: TRBJ2-7; cdr3_length: 13; clone_size: .; cdr3_aa: CASSFSPRDEQYF; cdr3_nt: TGTGCCAGCAGCTTTTCACCAAGGGACGAGCAGTACTTC
v_call: TRBV30; d_call: .; j_call: TRBJ1-2; cdr3_length: 13; clone_size: few; cdr3_aa: CAWSFRWLSGYTF; cdr3_nt: TGTGCCTGGAGTTTCAGGTGGTTGAGTGGCTACACCTTC
v_call: TRBV19; d_call: TRBD1; j_call: TRBJ1-1; cdr3_length: 14; clone_size: .; cdr3_aa: CASSIDRGNTEAFF; cdr3_nt: TGTGCCAGTAGTATTGACAGGGGAAACACTGAAGCTTTCTTT
v_call: TRBV10-2; d_call: .; j_call: TRBJ2-7; cdr3_length: 11; clone_size: once; cdr3_aa: CASSDRYEQYF; cdr3_nt: TGCGCCAGCAGTGACCGGTACGAGCAGTACTTC
v_call: TRBV10-3; d_call: .; j_call: TRBJ1-4; cdr3_length: 13; clone_size: .; cdr3_aa: CAISELKREKLFF; cdr3_nt: TGTGCCATCAGTGAGTTGAAGCGGGAAAAACTGTTTTTT
v_call: TRBV7-9; d_call: .; j_call: TRBJ2-7; cdr3_length: 15; clone_size: .; cdr3_aa: CASSSPLGPTYEQYF; cdr3_nt: TGTGCCAGCAGCTCGCCCCTTGGACCGACCTACGAGCAGTACTTC
v_call: TRBV5-1; d_call: TRBD2; j_call: TRBJ2-2; cdr3_length: 15; clone_size: once; cdr3_aa: CASSPASGSTGELFF; cdr3_nt: TGCGCCAGCAGCCCTGCTAGCGGGAGCACTGGGGAGCTGTTTTTT
v_call: TRBV30; d_call: .; j_call: TRBJ1-4; cdr3_length: 15; clone_size: .; cdr3_aa: CAWSSKFHRGEKLFF; cdr3_nt: TGTGCCTGGAGCTCAAAGTTCCATCGGGGTGAAAAACTGTTTTTT
v_call: TRBV19; d_call: TRBD2; j_call: TRBJ2-7; cdr3_length: 17; clone_size: .; cdr3_aa: CASSISGSGLSSYEQYF; cdr3_nt: TGTGCCAGTAGTATTAGTGGTAGCGGGCTGAGCTCCTACGAGCAGTACTTC
v_call: TRBV27; d_call: .; j_call: TRBJ2-3; cdr3_length: 18; clone_size: .; cdr3_aa: CASSLDGRRALTADTQYF; cdr3_nt: TGTGCCAGCAGTTTAGACGGGAGAAGGGCACTTACGGCAGATACGCAGTATTTT
v_call: TRBV9; d_call: .; j_call: TRBJ1-3; cdr3_length: 14; clone_size: .; cdr3_aa: CASSVGDPADTIYF; cdr3_nt: TGTGCCAGCAGCGTAGGGGATCCTGCGGACACCATATATTTT
v_call: TRBV11-3; d_call: .; j_call: TRBJ2-1; cdr3_length: 18; clone_size: .; cdr3_aa: CASSLDSGPMEWYNEQFF; cdr3_nt: TGTGCCAGCAGCTTAGATTCAGGACCGATGGAGTGGTACAATGAGCAGTTCTTC
v_call: TRBV4-3; d_call: .; j_call: TRBJ2-1; cdr3_length: 17; clone_size: .; cdr3_aa: CASSQGPATDPGNEQFF; cdr3_nt: TGCGCCAGCAGCCAAGGCCCGGCGACAGATCCAGGCAATGAGCAGTTCTTC
v_call: TRBV7-9; d_call: .; j_call: TRBJ1-3; cdr3_length: 15; clone_size: .; cdr3_aa: CASSLEEFSGNTIYF; cdr3_nt: TGTGCCAGCAGCTTAGAAGAGTTCTCTGGAAACACCATATATTTT
v_call: TRBV7-2; d_call: .; j_call: TRBJ1-4; cdr3_length: 15; clone_size: .; cdr3_aa: CASSPTGPDNEKLFF; cdr3_nt: TGTGCCAGCAGCCCCACGGGACCGGATAATGAAAAACTGTTTTTT
v_call: TRBV15; d_call: TRBD2; j_call: TRBJ2-1; cdr3_length: 15; clone_size: .; cdr3_aa: CATSRELAGVNEQFF; cdr3_nt: TGTGCCACCAGCAGAGAACTAGCGGGAGTCAATGAGCAGTTCTTC
v_call: TRBV7-8; d_call: TRBD2; j_call: TRBJ2-7; cdr3_length: 16; clone_size: .; cdr3_aa: CASSSGRLAKSYEQYF; cdr3_nt: TGTGCCAGCAGCTCCGGCAGACTAGCTAAAAGCTACGAGCAGTACTTC
v_call: TRBV7-9; d_call: .; j_call: TRBJ2-2; cdr3_length: 13; clone_size: .; cdr3_aa: CASSSTSSGELFF; cdr3_nt: TGTGCCAGCAGCTCAACGAGTTCCGGGGAGCTGTTTTTT
v_call: TRBV2; d_call: .; j_call: TRBJ2-5; cdr3_length: 12; clone_size: .; cdr3_aa: CASEGISETQYF; cdr3_nt: TGTGCCAGCGAGGGGATTTCAGAGACCCAGTACTTC
v_call: TRBV18; d_call: .; j_call: TRBJ1-4; cdr3_length: 15; clone_size: few; cdr3_aa: CASSPGPAANEKLFF; cdr3_nt: TGTGCCAGCTCACCAGGCCCCGCGGCTAATGAAAAACTGTTTTTT
v_call: TRBV29-1; d_call: TRBD1; j_call: TRBJ2-7; cdr3_length: 12; clone_size: .; cdr3_aa: CSVTETGGLWYF; cdr3_nt: TGCAGCGTTACCGAGACAGGGGGCCTTTGGTACTTC
v_call: TRBV4-1; d_call: TRBD1; j_call: TRBJ2-7; cdr3_length: 14; clone_size: .; cdr3_aa: CASSSDRISYEQYF; cdr3_nt: TGCGCCAGCAGTTCGGACAGGATTTCCTACGAGCAGTACTTC
v_call: TRBV9; d_call: .; j_call: TRBJ2-1; cdr3_length: 13; clone_size: .; cdr3_aa: CASSVKDLNEQFF; cdr3_nt: TGTGCCAGCAGCGTCAAGGATCTCAATGAGCAGTTCTTC
v_call: TRBV27; d_call: .; j_call: TRBJ1-1; cdr3_length: 14; clone_size: .; cdr3_aa: CASSDGGRGTEAFF; cdr3_nt: TGTGCCAGCAGTGACGGGGGGCGAGGGACTGAAGCTTTCTTT
v_call: TRBV19; d_call: .; j_call: TRBJ2-7; cdr3_length: 11; clone_size: .; cdr3_aa: CASTLGSEQYF; cdr3_nt: TGTGCCAGTACTTTGGGAAGCGAGCAGTACTTC
v_call: TRBV5-1; d_call: .; j_call: TRBJ2-7; cdr3_length: 13; clone_size: .; cdr3_aa: CASSLGNQREQYF; cdr3_nt: TGCGCCAGCAGCTTGGGAAACCAACGCGAGCAGTACTTC
v_call: TRBV4-2; d_call: TRBD1; j_call: TRBJ1-1; cdr3_length: 15; clone_size: .; cdr3_aa: CASSQVQGVNTEAFF; cdr3_nt: TGTGCCAGCAGCCAAGTGCAGGGGGTGAACACTGAAGCTTTCTTT
v_call: TRBV30; d_call: TRBD1; j_call: TRBJ2-7; cdr3_length: 15; clone_size: once; cdr3_aa: CAWSASGTGDYEQYF; cdr3_nt: TGTGCCTGGAGTGCCTCCGGGACAGGGGATTACGAGCAGTACTTC